This passage covers 26 T cell receptor beta chains from one sample sequenced in a study of shared clonotypes between healthy human individuals. The data were produced by immunoSEQ multiplex PCR, yet TCRdb's version contains in-frame clones alone and is incomplete. In the table there are more than 2 million clones, 90% to 95% of which are singletons. Positive CCR7 selection of CD45RO-negative cells yielded the naive CD8 cells, and terminally differentiated effector memory CD45RA+ cells were excluded. The specimen was naive CD8+ T cells from PBMCs. Receptor source: a man between 18 and 29 years old in good health. Some clones in this sample may be carry-over from other donors' samples.

The chain combines TRBV2 with TRBJ2-7; 16 bases agree with TRBD2. Germline CDR1 is SNHLY and CDR2 is FYNNEI. V was pared by 6 bases and J by 4 bases, with 3 bases of the junction left unmatched. The CDR3 spans 15 residues. CDR3 DNA sequence: TGTGCCAGCAGCGGGACTAGCGGGAGGGAGTACGAGCAGTACTTC. Translating it yields CASSGTSGREYEQYF.

The chain has TRBV28 and TRBJ1-5, with TRBD1 identical over 7 bases. Germline loops: CDR1 MDHEN, CDR2 SYDVKM. The CDR3 totals 15 residues. Germline trimming cut 4 bases from V and 0 bases from J; bases unmatched to any gene: 3. CDR3 in amino acids: CASSSGQDSNQPQHF. The CDR3 region has the DNA TGTGCCAGCAGTTCCGGACAGGATAGCAATCAGCCCCAGCATTTT.

This chain joins TRBV7-3 and TRBJ2-5, with 12 bases that match TRBD2. This CDR3 comprises 17 residues. Germline V CDR1 and CDR2: SGHTA, FQGTGA. J lost 4 bases, V lost 5 bases, and 11 bases had no gene match. For the CDR3, the DNA is TGTGCCAGCAGCCCCGGCCTAGCGGGAGGGCGGGGAGAGACCCAGTACTTC. The encoded protein is CASSPGLAGGRGETQYF.

The chain combines TRBV6-1 with TRBJ1-1, with unresolved D. Germline CDR1 is MNHNS and CDR2 is SASEGT. This CDR3 contains 18 residues. V was cut by 2 bases and J by 3 bases, with 22 bases left in between. The CDR3 sequence is CASSELDVGPRGYTEAFF. DNA of the CDR3: TGTGCCAGCAGTGAACTAGACGTGGGTCCCCGGGGATACACTGAAGCTTTCTTT.

The chain joins TRBV5-4 to TRBJ2-1; D gene uncertain. Per the germline V gene, CDR1 is SGHNT and CDR2 is YYREEE (reference sequence). The CDR3 has 13 amino acids. V lost 0 bases to trimming and J lost 8 bases, with 9 bases between them. The CDR3 loop reads CASSLESGDEQFF. DNA of the CDR3: TGTGCCAGCAGCTTGGAGTCTGGTGATGAGCAGTTCTTC.

The chain uses TRBV29-1 and TRBJ2-2, with 11 bases aligning to TRBD2. Germline lookup yields CDR1 SQVTM and CDR2 ANQGSEA. CDR3 length: 16 residues. J lost 7 bases, V lost 1 base, and 8 bases had no gene match. For the CDR3, the DNA is TGCAGCGTTGAAGGGGCTAGCGGGAGGCGAGGCGGGGAGCTGTTTTTT. Its protein product is CSVEGASGRRGGELFF.

J is TRBJ2-6 and V is TRBV2; D perhaps matches TRBD2 (7 bases). Germline values: CDR1 SNHLY, CDR2 FYNNEI. This CDR3 comprises 16 residues. V was pared by 7 bases and J by 2 bases, with 15 bases between. This CDR3 reads CASISGGLAGANVLTF. The CDR3 DNA sequence: TGTGCCAGCATATCCGGGGGGCTTGCTGGGGCCAACGTCCTGACTTTC. Full variable domain (rest looked up from reference TRBV2 and TRBJ2-6): EPEVTQTPSHQVTQMGQEVILRCVPISNHLYFYWYRQILGQKVEFLVSFYNNEISEKSEIFDDQFSVERPDGSNFTLKIRSTKLEDSAMYFCASISGGLAGANVLTFGAGSRLTVL.

V gene TRBV7-8 combines with J gene TRBJ1-3; TRBD1 is a possible D gene (6 bases). Germline lookup yields CDR1 SGHVS and CDR2 FQNEAQ. V was pared by 3 bases and J by 4 bases, with 10 bases between. This CDR3 is built from 14 residues. The DNA of the CDR3 is TGTGCCAGCAGCTTTCAGGGGTCAGGAAACACCATATATTTT. The encoded protein is CASSFQGSGNTIYF.

The chain employs TRBV7-9 and TRBJ2-3, with D possibly matching TRBD2 (6 bases). The germline V and J ends were trimmed by 6 bases and 2 bases, with 15 bases remaining between them. This CDR3 has 15 amino acids. Germline V gives CDR1 SEHNR, CDR2 FQNEAQ (reference sequence). CDR3 in amino acids: CASSPPQGLTDTQYF. CDR3 nucleotides: TGTGCCAGCAGTCCCCCTCAGGGACTCACAGATACGCAGTATTTT.

The chain links TRBV7-9 to TRBJ2-1; weak D call: TRBD2 (5 bases). The CDR3 loop spans 15 amino acids. Trimming took 1 base from V and 6 from J, leaving 13 bases between them. Germline V gene sequence: CDR1 SEHNR, CDR2 FQNEAQ (reference sequence). The chain's CDR3 is CASSLEDAEGNEQFF. DNA for the CDR3: TGTGCCAGCAGCTTAGAGGACGCCGAGGGCAATGAGCAGTTCTTC.

The J gene is TRBJ2-6, the V gene TRBV27, with D maybe TRBD1 (6 bases). The germline gives CDR1 MNHEY, CDR2 SMNVEV (reference sequence). The CDR3 runs 14 residues. Trimming took 7 bases from V and 2 from J, leaving 9 bases between them. The CDR3: CASTTGTGANVLTF. CDR3 coding DNA: TGTGCCAGCACCACAGGGACTGGGGCCAACGTCCTGACTTTC.

This chain joins TRBV19 and TRBJ2-5; 7 bases agree with TRBD1. The CDR3 has 15 amino acids. The V gene's germline CDR1 is LNHDA and CDR2 SQIVND (reference sequence). The junction had 7 bases not matched to a gene; V was cut back by 5 bases and J by 1 base. CDR3 amino acids: CASSPDREGQETQYF. As DNA, the CDR3 is TGTGCCAGTAGTCCCGACAGGGAAGGCCAAGAGACCCAGTACTTC.

This clone was picked up one time. This specimen includes other DNA sequences encoding the same CDR3. The chain employs TRBV28 and TRBJ2-1; D gene ambiguous. V gave up 5 bases and J gave up 7 bases, with 6 bases separating them. From germline, CDR1 is MDHEN and CDR2 SYDVKM. The CDR3 runs to 11 residues. CDR3 protein: CASSPFNEQFF. The CDR3 nucleotides read TGTGCCAGCAGTCCGTTTAATGAGCAGTTCTTC.

J is TRBJ2-1 and V is TRBV30; D is ambiguous. The CDR3 runs 11 residues. Between the trimmed V and J ends, which lost 6 bases and 10 bases, there was a span of 13 bases. Germline V lookup: CDR1 GTSNPN, CDR2 SVGIG (reference sequence). For the CDR3, the DNA is TGTGCCTGTGGGAACCGCGCGGAGCAGTTCTTC. This sequence encodes CACGNRAEQFF.

The rearrangement uses TRBV6-1 and TRBJ2-2, with D uncertain. CDR3 size: 13 residues. Germline V gene data show CDR1 as MNHNS and CDR2 as SASEGT. V was trimmed by 3 bases and J by 2 bases, leaving 4 bases between them. The CDR3 region is CASSEHNTGELFF. In nucleotides, the CDR3 is TGTGCCAGCAGTGAGCATAACACCGGGGAGCTGTTTTTT.

This clone occurred a few times. V usage is TRBV19 and J usage is TRBJ1-5, with TRBD1 matching over 8 bases. In germline, CDR1 is LNHDA, CDR2 SQIVND (reference sequence). CDR3 length equals 15 residues. The trim removed 6 bases at V and 2 bases at J, leaving 6 bases unmatched. For the CDR3, the DNA is TGTGCCAGTAGCCCAGGGGGCGTCGGCAATCAGCCCCAGCATTTT. It is translated as CASSPGGVGNQPQHF.

The chain links TRBV5-6 to TRBJ2-7; TRBD1 agrees at 8 bases. CDR1 is SGHDT, CDR2 YYEEEE, per germline. This CDR3 is built from 15 residues. Unmatched junction bases numbered 9, after V lost 4 bases and J lost 3 bases. In nucleotides, the CDR3 is TGTGCCAGCAGCCTGTCGGACAGGGAGTTCTACGAGCAGTACTTC. Encoded protein: CASSLSDREFYEQYF. Full variable domain (outside the CDR3, taken from reference TRBV5-6 and TRBJ2-7): DAGVTQSPTHLIKTRGQQVTLRCSPKSGHDTVSWYQQALGQGPQFIFQYYEEEERQRGNFPDRFSGHQFPNYSSELNVNALLLGDSALYLCASSLSDREFYEQYFGPGTRLTVT.

The rearrangement uses TRBV7-6 and TRBJ2-3; 11 nucleotides align to TRBD1. From germline, CDR1 is SGHVS and CDR2 FNYEAQ. The J segment lost 5 bases and the V segment lost 0 bases, leaving 7 bases of the junction unmatched. The CDR3 runs 17 residues. CDR3 sequence reads: CASSLAPGQGGEDTQYF. In DNA, the CDR3 is TGTGCCAGCAGCTTAGCGCCGGGACAGGGGGGAGAAGATACGCAGTATTTT.

The CDR3 region is CASSSDRGNTQYF. The DNA of the CDR3 is TGTGCCAGCAGCTCCGACAGGGGCAATACGCAGTATTTT. The chain carries TRBV7-3 and TRBJ2-3; 8 positions match TRBD1. The V gene's germline CDR1 is SGHTA and CDR2 FQGTGA. The CDR3 is 13 amino acids. V dropped 4 bases and J dropped 7; count of bases not matched to a gene: 4.

The genes are TRBV15 and TRBJ2-3, with a weak D call TRBD2 (5 bases). The V end lost 5 bases, the J end lost 3 bases, and 18 bases lay between the germline ends. Germline V lookup: CDR1 LNHNV, CDR2 YYDKDF (reference sequence). The CDR3 is 16 amino acids. The CDR3 region has the DNA TGTGCCACCAGCGGACGTGGGGAGTGGGGAACAGATACGCAGTATTTT. Amino acid sequence: CATSGRGEWGTDTQYF.

This chain links TRBV9 with TRBJ2-3; D is possibly TRBD2 (5 bases). The CDR3 covers 10 residues. CDR1 is SGDLS and CDR2 is YYNGEE in the germline V gene. V was shortened by 7 bases and J by 5 bases, with 5 bases between the two germline ends. Here the CDR3 DNA reads TGTGCCAGCGGAGGAGATACGCAGTATTTT. Translation: CASGGDTQYF.

The J gene is TRBJ2-3, the V gene TRBV29-1; 14 positions agree with TRBD2. With 4 bases clipped from V and 6 bases from J, the junction kept 12 bases outside the gene matches. Germline lookup yields CDR1 SQVTM and CDR2 ANQGSEA. The CDR3 is 17 amino acids. In DNA, the CDR3 is TGCAGCGTTGCCGGACTAGCGGGAGGCACACACACGGATACGCAGTATTTT. Protein sequence: CSVAGLAGGTHTDTQYF.

The V and J genes are TRBV7-2 and TRBJ2-5; 16 nucleotides agree with TRBD2. The CDR3 sequence is 17 residues long. The junction had 9 bases not matched to a gene; V was cut back by 5 bases and J by 6 bases. The germline CDR1 and CDR2 sequences are SGHTA and FQGNSA. The CDR3 sequence: CASSPPGLAGGPKTQYF. CDR3 in DNA: TGTGCCAGCAGCCCCCCGGGACTAGCGGGAGGGCCGAAGACCCAGTACTTC.

With regard to this clone: Other DNA variants within this sample encode the same CDR3. The chain joins TRBV2 to TRBJ1-1; D gene unclear. The CDR3 runs 13 residues. Trimming shortened V by 5 bases and J by 1 base, and 8 bases separated the two germline ends. CDR1 is SNHLY and CDR2 is FYNNEI in the germline V gene. CDR3 loop: CASSPGRNTEAFF. The CDR3 DNA reads TGTGCCAGCAGTCCGGGCCGGAACACTGAAGCTTTCTTT.

CDR3 coding DNA: TGTGCCAGCAGTTACTCAACAGGGGTTGGACTGTTTTTT. Translation gives CASSYSTGVGLFF. This sequence joins TRBV6-5 and TRBJ1-4; 7 positions match TRBD1. Germline CDR1 is MNHEY and CDR2 is SVGAGI. CDR3 length: 13 amino acids. V lost 0 bases, J lost 13 bases, and 5 bases stayed unmatched.

V gene TRBV9 combines with J gene TRBJ2-5; TRBD2 matches at 11 bases. V gave up 4 bases and J gave up 1 base; unmatched junction bases: 3. Germline CDR1 and CDR2: SGDLS and YYNGEE. The CDR3 contains 15 residues. The CDR3 sequence is CASSQGLAGQETQYF. The CDR3 nucleotides read TGTGCCAGCAGCCAAGGACTAGCGGGCCAAGAGACCCAGTACTTC.